Below, one T cell receptor beta chain is given with its context. Its antigen is unknown. The trim removed 6 bases at V and 7 bases at J, leaving 13 bases unmatched. This CDR3 is 15 amino acids long. Germline lookup yields CDR1 PRHDT and CDR2 FYEKMQ (reference sequence). From roughly 470 ng total RNA, TCR beta cDNA was generated with a primer in the constant region. Libraries covering TCR beta were generated through three nested multiplex PCR rounds (using a slightly modified ARM-PCR). Running 9 to 10 cycles apiece, the first two PCR rounds relied on TRBV1-TRBV30 forward primers together with a C-beta reverse primer. TCRdb redid the calling of the multiplex PCR reads with MiXCR, one entry per CDR3 protein. Counted here are 180,000 or so distinct CDR3 sequences, approximately 60% occurring once; the ten biggest clones make up less than 75%. The study extracted blood RNA from unsorted whole blood and also extracted germline DNA. Patients were chronically HBV-infected and treatment-naive.

The record originates from a study of tumor-infiltrating lymphocytes in primary liver carcinoma. About the study: All patients, whether men or women, fell within 30 to 69 years of age. Findings of the study overall: The overlap of tumor-adjacent and tumor-blood pairs was smaller than that of tumor region pairs. Because the samples were bulk unsorted, the study did not compare CD4+ and CD8+ repertoires.

V and J are TRBV13 and TRBJ2-7; 9 bases are a match to TRBD1. This receptor was obtained from a man aged 35 to 55 with primary liver carcinoma and hepatitis B virus infection. Material: peripheral blood. For the CDR3, the DNA is TGTGCCAGCAGACGAACAGGGGGCGCGTTGATGGAGCAGTACTTC. It yields the protein CASRRTGGALMEQYF.